The clone carrying this TCR beta chain has a single count. The source of the sample is a study of control samples from healthy donors and cancer patients. Data came from immunoSEQ multiplex PCR; TCRdb stores just in-frame clones and leaves some out. The table lists 150,000 to 200,000 clones, over 85% of them singletons. Looked up from germline, CDR1 is LNHDA and CDR2 is SQIVND (reference sequence). The CDR3 is made up of 14 amino acids. V was cut by 4 bases and J by 6 bases, with 12 bases left in between. The genes are TRBV19 and TRBJ2-2; no clear D gene. The origin of this receptor is a man aged 25 to 45 in good health. Sequences were obtained from blood. The CDR3 reads CASSTTRQPGELFF. The CDR3 DNA reads TGTGCCAGTAGTACGACCCGGCAACCCGGGGAGCTGTTTTTT.